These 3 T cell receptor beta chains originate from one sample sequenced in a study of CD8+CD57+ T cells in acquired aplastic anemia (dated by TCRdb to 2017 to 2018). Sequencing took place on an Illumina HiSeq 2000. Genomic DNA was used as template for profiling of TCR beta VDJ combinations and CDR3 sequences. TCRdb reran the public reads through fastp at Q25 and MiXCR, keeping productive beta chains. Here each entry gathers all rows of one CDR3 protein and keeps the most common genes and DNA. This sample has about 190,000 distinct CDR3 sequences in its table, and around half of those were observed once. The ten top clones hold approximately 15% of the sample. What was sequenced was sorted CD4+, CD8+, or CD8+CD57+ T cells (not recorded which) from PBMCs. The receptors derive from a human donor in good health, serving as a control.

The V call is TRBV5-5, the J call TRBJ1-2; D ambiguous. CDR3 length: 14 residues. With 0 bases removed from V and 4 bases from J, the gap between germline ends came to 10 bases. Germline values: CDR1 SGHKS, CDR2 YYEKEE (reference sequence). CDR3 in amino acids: CASSLASSSYGYTF. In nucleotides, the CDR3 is TGTGCCAGCAGCTTGGCCTCGTCCTCCTATGGCTACACCTTC.

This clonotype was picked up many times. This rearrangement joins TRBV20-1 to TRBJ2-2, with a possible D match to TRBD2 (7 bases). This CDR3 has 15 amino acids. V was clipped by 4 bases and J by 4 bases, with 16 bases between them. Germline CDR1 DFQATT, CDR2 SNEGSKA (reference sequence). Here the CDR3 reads CSATKGGGSTGELFF. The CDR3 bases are TGCAGTGCTACTAAAGGGGGGGGATCCACCGGGGAGCTGTTTTTT.

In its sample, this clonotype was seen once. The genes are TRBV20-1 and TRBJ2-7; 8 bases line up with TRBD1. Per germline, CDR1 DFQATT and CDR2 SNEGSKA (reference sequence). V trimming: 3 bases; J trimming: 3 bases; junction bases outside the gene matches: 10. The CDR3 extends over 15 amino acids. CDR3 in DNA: TGCAGTGCTAGGATGGACAGGGCCTTTGGCTACGAGCAGTACTTC. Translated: CSARMDRAFGYEQYF.